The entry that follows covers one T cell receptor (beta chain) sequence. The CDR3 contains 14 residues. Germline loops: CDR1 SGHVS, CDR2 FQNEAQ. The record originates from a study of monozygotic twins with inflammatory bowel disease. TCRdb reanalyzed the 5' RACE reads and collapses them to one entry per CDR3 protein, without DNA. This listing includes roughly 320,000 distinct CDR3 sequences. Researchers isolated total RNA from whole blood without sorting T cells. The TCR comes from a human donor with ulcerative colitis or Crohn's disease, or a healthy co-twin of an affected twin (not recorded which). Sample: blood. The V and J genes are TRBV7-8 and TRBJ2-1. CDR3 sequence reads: CASSLGHANNEQFF.